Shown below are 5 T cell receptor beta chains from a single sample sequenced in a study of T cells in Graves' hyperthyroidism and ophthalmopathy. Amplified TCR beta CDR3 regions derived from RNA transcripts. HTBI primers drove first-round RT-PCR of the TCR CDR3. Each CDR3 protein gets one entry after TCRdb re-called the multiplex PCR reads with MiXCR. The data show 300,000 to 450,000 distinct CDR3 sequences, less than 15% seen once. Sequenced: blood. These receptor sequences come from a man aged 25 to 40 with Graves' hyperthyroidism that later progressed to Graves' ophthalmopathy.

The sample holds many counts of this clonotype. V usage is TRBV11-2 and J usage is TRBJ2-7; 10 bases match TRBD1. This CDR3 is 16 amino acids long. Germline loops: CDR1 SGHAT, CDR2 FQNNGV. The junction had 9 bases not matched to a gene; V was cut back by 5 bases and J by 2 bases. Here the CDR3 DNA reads TGTGCCAGCAGCCCCCACGGGACAGGGGACCCCTACGAGCAGTACTTC. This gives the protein CASSPHGTGDPYEQYF. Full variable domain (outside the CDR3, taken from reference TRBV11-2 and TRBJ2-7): EAGVAQSPRYKIIEKRQSVAFWCNPISGHATLYWYQQILGQGPKLLIQFQNNGVVDDSQLPKDRFSAERLKGVDSTLKIQPAKLEDSAVYLCASSPHGTGDPYEQYFGPGTRLTVT.

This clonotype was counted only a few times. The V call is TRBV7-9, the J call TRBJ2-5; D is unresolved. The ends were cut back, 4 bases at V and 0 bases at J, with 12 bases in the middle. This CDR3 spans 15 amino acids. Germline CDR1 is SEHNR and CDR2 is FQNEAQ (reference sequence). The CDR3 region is CASSYPLGYQETQYF. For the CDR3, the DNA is TGTGCCAGCAGCTACCCCCTCGGGTACCAAGAGACCCAGTACTTC.

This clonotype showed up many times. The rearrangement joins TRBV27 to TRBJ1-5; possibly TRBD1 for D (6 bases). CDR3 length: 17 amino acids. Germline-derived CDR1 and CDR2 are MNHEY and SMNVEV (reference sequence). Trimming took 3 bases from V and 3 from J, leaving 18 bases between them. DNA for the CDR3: TGTGCCAGCAGTTTTAAGGGGGGGGGATTCCCCAATCAGCCCCAGCATTTT. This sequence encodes CASSFKGGGFPNQPQHF.

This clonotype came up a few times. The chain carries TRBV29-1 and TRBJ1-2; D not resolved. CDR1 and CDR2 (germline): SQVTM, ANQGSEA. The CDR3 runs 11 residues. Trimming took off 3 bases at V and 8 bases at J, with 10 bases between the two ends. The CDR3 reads CSVEEGNGYTF. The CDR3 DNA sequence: TGCAGCGTTGAGGAAGGAAACGGCTACACCTTC.

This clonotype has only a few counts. The CDR3 here is CASSEGLGGEQFF. CDR3 nucleotides: TGTGCCAGCAGTGAGGGATTGGGGGGTGAGCAGTTCTTC. The chain uses TRBV2 and TRBJ2-1; D might be TRBD2 (6 bases). CDR1 is SNHLY, CDR2 FYNNEI, per germline. V lost 3 bases to trimming and J lost 9 bases, with 12 bases between them. The CDR3 is 13 residues long. The variable domain in full, with the rest retrieved from reference TRBV2 and TRBJ2-1, is EPEVTQTPSHQVTQMGQEVILRCVPISNHLYFYWYRQILGQKVEFLVSFYNNEISEKSEIFDDQFSVERPDGSNFTLKIRSTKLEDSAMYFCASSEGLGGEQFFGPGTRLTVL.